A selection of T cell receptor beta chains follows, all from one sample in a study of blood T cell repertoires in COVID-19. Using immunoSEQ multiplex PCR, the repertoire was profiled, and TCRdb retains in-frame clones only, with some absent. The table lists 300,000 or so clones, around 86% of them singletons, with 4% to 5.5% in the top ten. The specimen sequenced was PBMCs or T cells enriched from blood (not recorded which). The receptors originated from a middle-aged woman with acute COVID-19. Each CDR3 is given with its conserved first and last residue. The D gene is left open where the match is weak. Rows give clone size only sometimes, using once, few, many, or a class for an expanded clone.

D gene | J gene | clone size | V gene | CDR3 DNA | CDR3 protein
. | TRBJ1-2 | . | TRBV6-2/TRBV6-3 | TGTGCCAGCAGTTACTACTACGGACACGGCGGCTACACCTTC | CASSYYYGHGGYTF
. | TRBJ2-7 | . | TRBV6-5 | TGTGCCAGCAGACCGGGACTCCTGGCTCCCTACGAGCAGTACTTC | CASRPGLLAPYEQYF
TRBD2 | TRBJ2-7 | . | TRBV5-1 | TGCGCCAGCAGCTTGGCTAGCGGGGGAAGTTACTACGAGCAGTACTTC | CASSLASGGSYYEQYF
. | TRBJ2-6 | . | TRBV19 | TGTGCCACCCGACAGGTGGTGGCTGGGGCCAACGTCCTGACTTTC | CATRQVVAGANVLTF
. | TRBJ2-1 | . | TRBV7-2 | TGTGCCAGCAGCTTAGAACTTACAGGGATGCCCCAGTTCTTC | CASSLELTGMPQFF
. | TRBJ1-3 | . | TRBV18 | TGTGCCAGCTCACCTAGCCAATCAGGGGACACCATATATTTT | CASSPSQSGDTIYF
. | TRBJ2-7 | . | TRBV11-3 | TGTGCCAGCAGCTCCGAGGGCTATTTTGTTAACGAGCAGTACTTC | CASSSEGYFVNEQYF
TRBD1 | TRBJ1-1 | . | TRBV4-1 | TGCGCCAGCAGCCAAGAGGGACAGGGGACCGGCGAAGCTTTCTTT | CASSQEGQGTGEAFF
. | TRBJ1-1 | . | TRBV14 | TGTGCCAGCAGCCAACAGATGAACACTGAAGCTTTCTTT | CASSQQMNTEAFF
TRBD1 | TRBJ2-2 | . | TRBV19 | TGTGCCAGTAGTGTTTCAGGGGGCGGAAAAAAAACCGGGGAGCTGTTTTTT | CASSVSGGGKKTGELFF
. | TRBJ1-3 | . | TRBV5-5 | TGTGCCAGCAGCTATGGGGGGGACTCTGGAAACACCATATATTTT | CASSYGGDSGNTIYF
TRBD2 | TRBJ2-1 | . | TRBV7-9 | TGTGCCAGCAGCCCACGACCGGGACTAGCGGGAGTTCACAATGAGCAGTTCTTC | CASSPRPGLAGVHNEQFF
. | TRBJ2-3 | once | TRBV10-3 | TGTGCCATCAGTGGTCTAGCTGGCGCAGATACGCAGTATTTT | CAISGLAGADTQYF
. | TRBJ2-3 | . | TRBV7-2 | TGTGCCAGCAGCTTAGTCTTTTCGGCGACGGGTACGCAGTATTTT | CASSLVFSATGTQYF
. | TRBJ1-2 | . | TRBV5-6 | TGTGCCAGCGCGATTAAAGCGAACTATGGCTACACCTTC | CASAIKANYGYTF
TRBD2 | TRBJ2-3 | . | TRBV28 | TGTGCCAGCAGTTCCGGGGGGGCAGGCACAGATACGCAGTATTTT | CASSSGGAGTDTQYF
TRBD1 | TRBJ1-4 | . | TRBV5-4 | TGTGCCAGCAGTCAGGGGGCGTCGGAGGAAAAACTGTTTTTT | CASSQGASEEKLFF
. | TRBJ1-5 | . | TRBV27 | TGTGCCAGCAGTTTAACGGGTAACAATCAGCCCCAGCATTTT | CASSLTGNNQPQHF
. | TRBJ2-3 | . | TRBV12-5 | TGTGCTAGTGGTTTGGGCGACACCGACGGAGATACGCAGTATTTT | CASGLGDTDGDTQYF
TRBD1 | TRBJ2-1 | . | TRBV5-6 | TGTGCCAGCAGCTTGGCGGGACAGATAGACTCCTACAATGAGCAGTTCTTC | CASSLAGQIDSYNEQFF
TRBD1 | TRBJ1-2 | . | TRBV4-3 | TGCGCCAGCAGCCCAACCGGGACAGGAGGTGGCTACACCTTC | CASSPTGTGGGYTF
. | TRBJ1-1 | . | TRBV7-9 | TGTGCCAGCAGCCCACGGGACTTATCCCGGCCTGAAGCTTTCTTT | CASSPRDLSRPEAFF
. | TRBJ2-1 | . | TRBV5-4 | TGTGCCAGCTCCCTGACTGGCGGGACCTACAATGAGCAGTTCTTC | CASSLTGGTYNEQFF
TRBD1 | TRBJ1-6 | . | TRBV11-2 | TGTGCCAGCAGCAAGGGACGACAGGGGGCAGCTTATAATTCACCCCTCCACTTT | CASSKGRQGAAYNSPLHF
TRBD1 | TRBJ1-1 | few | TRBV5-1 | TGCGCCAGCAGCTTAGAACCGACAGGGAGAAACACTGAAGCTTTCTTT | CASSLEPTGRNTEAFF
. | TRBJ1-3 | . | TRBV19 | TGTGCCAGTAGTCCTTCTTTATCTGGAAACACCATATATTTT | CASSPSLSGNTIYF